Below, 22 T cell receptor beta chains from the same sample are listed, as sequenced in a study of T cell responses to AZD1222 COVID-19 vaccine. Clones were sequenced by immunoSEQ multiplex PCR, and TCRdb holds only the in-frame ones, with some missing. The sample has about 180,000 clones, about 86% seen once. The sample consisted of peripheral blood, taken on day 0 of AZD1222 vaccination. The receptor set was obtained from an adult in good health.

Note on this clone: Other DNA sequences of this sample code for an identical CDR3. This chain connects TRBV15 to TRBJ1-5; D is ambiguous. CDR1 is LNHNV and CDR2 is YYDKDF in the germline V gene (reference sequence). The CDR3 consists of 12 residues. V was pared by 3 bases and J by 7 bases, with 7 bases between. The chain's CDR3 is CATSRDTQPQHF. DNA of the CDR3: TGTGCCACCAGCAGGGATACGCAGCCCCAGCATTTT.

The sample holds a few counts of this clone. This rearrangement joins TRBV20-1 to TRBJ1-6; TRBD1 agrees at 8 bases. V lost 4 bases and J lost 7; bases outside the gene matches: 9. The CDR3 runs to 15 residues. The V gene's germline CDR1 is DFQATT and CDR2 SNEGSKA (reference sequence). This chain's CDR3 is CSANDRGTMNSPLHF. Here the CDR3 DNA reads TGCAGTGCTAATGACAGGGGCACGATGAATTCACCCCTCCACTTT.

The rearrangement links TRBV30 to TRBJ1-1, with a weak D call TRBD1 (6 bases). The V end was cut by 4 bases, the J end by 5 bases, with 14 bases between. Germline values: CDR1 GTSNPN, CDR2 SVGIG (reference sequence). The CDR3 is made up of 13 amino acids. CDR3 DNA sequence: TGTGCCTGGACTGACAGGTCGACTACTGAAGCTTTCTTT. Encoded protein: CAWTDRSTTEAFF.

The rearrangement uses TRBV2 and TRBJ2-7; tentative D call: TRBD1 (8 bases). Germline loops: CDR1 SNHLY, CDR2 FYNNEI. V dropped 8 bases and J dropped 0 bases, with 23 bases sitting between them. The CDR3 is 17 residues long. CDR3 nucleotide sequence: TGTGCCAGCTGTCACAGGGGGGGACGGGGATTCTCCTACGAGCAGTACTTC. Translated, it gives CASCHRGGRGFSYEQYF.

CDR3 residues: CATSDSGQGKDKNIQYF. CDR3 DNA sequence: TGTGCCACCAGTGACTCCGGACAGGGGAAGGACAAAAACATTCAGTACTTC. This chain uses TRBV24-1 with TRBJ2-4; 9 bases map to TRBD1. Germline lookup yields CDR1 KGHDR and CDR2 SFDVKD. The V gene end was trimmed by 4 bases and the J gene end by 3 bases; junction bases not matched to a gene: 9. The CDR3 covers 17 residues.

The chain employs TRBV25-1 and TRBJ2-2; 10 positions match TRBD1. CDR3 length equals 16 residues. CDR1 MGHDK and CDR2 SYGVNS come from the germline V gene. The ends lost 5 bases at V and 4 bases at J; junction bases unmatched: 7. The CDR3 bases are TGTGCCAGCAGTACCGACAGGGGGCTCGGCACCGGGGAGCTGTTTTTT. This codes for CASSTDRGLGTGELFF.

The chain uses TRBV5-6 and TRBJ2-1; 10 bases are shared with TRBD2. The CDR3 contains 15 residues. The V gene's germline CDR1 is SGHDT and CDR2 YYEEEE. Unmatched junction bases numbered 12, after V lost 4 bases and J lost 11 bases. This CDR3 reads CASSVPPAGGPQQFF. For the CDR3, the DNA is TGTGCCAGCAGCGTTCCCCCAGCGGGGGGGCCTCAGCAGTTCTTC.

The CDR3 loop is CASSFAYGYTF. The CDR3 DNA is TGTGCCAGCAGTTTTGCTTATGGCTACACCTTC. The V call is TRBV25-1, the J call TRBJ1-2; D gene unclear. The CDR3 consists of 11 residues. Trimming removed 5 bases from V and 5 bases from J, with 6 bases in between. The V gene's germline CDR1 is MGHDK and CDR2 SYGVNS.

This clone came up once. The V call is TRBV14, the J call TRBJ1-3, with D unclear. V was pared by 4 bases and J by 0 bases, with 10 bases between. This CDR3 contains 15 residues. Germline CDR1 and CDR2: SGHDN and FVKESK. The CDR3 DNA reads TGTGCCAGCAGCCGTGGAGCCTCCTCTGGAAACACCATATATTTT. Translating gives CASSRGASSGNTIYF.

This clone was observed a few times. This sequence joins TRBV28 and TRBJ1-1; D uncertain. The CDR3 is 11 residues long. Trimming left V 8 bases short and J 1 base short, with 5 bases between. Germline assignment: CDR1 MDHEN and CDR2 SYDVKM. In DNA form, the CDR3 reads TGTGCCAGCGAGACGAACACTGAAGCTTTCTTT. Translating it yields CASETNTEAFF.

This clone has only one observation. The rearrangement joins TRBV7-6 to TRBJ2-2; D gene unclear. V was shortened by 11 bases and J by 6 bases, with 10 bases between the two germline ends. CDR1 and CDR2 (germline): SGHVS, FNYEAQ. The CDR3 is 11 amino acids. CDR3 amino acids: CALLLSGELFF. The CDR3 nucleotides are TGTGCCCTACTCCTCTCCGGGGAGCTGTTTTTT.

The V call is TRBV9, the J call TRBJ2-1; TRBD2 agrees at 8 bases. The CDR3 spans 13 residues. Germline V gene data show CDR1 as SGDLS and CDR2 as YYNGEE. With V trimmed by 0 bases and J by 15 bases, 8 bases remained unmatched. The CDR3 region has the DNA TGTGCCAGCAGCGTAGTGGATAGGACTAGCCTGTTCTTC. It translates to CASSVVDRTSLFF.

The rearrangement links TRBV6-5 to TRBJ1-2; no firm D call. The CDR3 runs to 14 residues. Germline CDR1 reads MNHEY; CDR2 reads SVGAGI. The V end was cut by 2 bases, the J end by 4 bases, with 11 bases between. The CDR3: CASSYTPEGYGYTF. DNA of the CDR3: TGTGCCAGCAGTTACACACCCGAGGGCTATGGCTACACCTTC.

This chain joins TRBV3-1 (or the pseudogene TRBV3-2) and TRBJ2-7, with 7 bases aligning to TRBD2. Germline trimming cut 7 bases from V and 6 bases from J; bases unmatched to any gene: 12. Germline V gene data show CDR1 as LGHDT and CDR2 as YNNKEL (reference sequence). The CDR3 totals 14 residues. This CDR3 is CASTEGAGVGEQYF. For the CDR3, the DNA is TGTGCCAGCACCGAAGGGGCGGGGGTAGGCGAGCAGTACTTC.

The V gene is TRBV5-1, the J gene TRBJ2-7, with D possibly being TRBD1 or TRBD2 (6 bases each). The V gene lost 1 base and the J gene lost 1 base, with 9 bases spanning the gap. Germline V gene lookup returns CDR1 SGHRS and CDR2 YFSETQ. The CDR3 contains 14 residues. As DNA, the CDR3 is TGCGCCAGCAGCTTGAGGGGGGAGTCCTACGAGCAGTACTTC. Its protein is CASSLRGESYEQYF.

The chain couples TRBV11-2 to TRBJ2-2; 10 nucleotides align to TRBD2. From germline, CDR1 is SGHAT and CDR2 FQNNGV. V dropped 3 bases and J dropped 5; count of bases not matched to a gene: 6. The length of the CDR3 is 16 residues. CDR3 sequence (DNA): TGTGCCAGCAGCTTGGCTCTAGCGGGAGTTACCGGGGAGCTGTTTTTT. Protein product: CASSLALAGVTGELFF. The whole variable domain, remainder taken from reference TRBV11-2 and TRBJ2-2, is EAGVAQSPRYKIIEKRQSVAFWCNPISGHATLYWYQQILGQGPKLLIQFQNNGVVDDSQLPKDRFSAERLKGVDSTLKIQPAKLEDSAVYLCASSLALAGVTGELFFGEGSRLTVL.

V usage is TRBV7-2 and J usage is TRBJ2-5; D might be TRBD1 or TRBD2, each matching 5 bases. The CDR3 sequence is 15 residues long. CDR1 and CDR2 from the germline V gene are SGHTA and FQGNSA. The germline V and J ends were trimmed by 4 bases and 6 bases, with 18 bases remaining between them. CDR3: CASSSTRVSGQTQYF. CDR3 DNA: TGTGCCAGCAGCTCAACCAGGGTTTCGGGACAGACCCAGTACTTC.

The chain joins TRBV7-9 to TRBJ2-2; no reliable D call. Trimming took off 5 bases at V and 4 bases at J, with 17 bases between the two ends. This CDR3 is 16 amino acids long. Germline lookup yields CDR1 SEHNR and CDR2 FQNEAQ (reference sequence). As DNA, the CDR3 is TGTGCCAGCAGCCCAAATATCGGCGACTTCACCGGGGAGCTGTTTTTT. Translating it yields CASSPNIGDFTGELFF.

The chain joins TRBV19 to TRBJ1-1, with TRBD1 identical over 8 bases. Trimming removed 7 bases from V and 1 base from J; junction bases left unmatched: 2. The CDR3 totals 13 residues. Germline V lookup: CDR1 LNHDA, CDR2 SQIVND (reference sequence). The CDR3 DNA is TGTGCCAGTACTGGACAGGGGAACACTGAAGCTTTCTTT. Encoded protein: CASTGQGNTEAFF.

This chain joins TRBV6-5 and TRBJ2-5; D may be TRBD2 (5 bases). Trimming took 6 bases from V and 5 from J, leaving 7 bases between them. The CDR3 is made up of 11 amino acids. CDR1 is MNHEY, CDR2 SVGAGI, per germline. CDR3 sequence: CASSPGETQYF. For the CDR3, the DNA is TGTGCCAGCAGCCCGGGGGAGACCCAGTACTTC.

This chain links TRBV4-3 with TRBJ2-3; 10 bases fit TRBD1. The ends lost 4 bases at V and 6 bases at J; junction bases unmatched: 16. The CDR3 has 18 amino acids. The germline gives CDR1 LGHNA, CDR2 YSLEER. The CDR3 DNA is TGCGCCAGCAGCCTAGAGAGGGACAGGGGAGGCTATAAGGATACGCAGTATTTT. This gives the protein CASSLERDRGGYKDTQYF.

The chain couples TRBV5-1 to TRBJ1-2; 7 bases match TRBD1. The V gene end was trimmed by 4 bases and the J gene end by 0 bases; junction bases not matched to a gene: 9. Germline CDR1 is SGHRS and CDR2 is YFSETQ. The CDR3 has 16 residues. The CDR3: CASSPRTGSANYGYTF. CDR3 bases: TGCGCCAGCAGCCCCAGGACAGGCTCAGCTAACTATGGCTACACCTTC.